This is a list of T cell receptor beta chains from one sample in a study of shared clonotypes between healthy human individuals. Assay used: immunoSEQ multiplex PCR; TCRdb lists only in-frame clones, some missing. The repertoire consists of about 490,000 clones, with around 80% occurring once and the leading ten covering 12%. Source material: PBMCs. All receptors come from a woman between 40 and 50 years old in good health. Some clones in this sample may be carry-over from other donors' samples. The CDR3 runs from the conserved cysteine through the conserved F or W. D genes are given only for firm matches. Clone size is stated in some rows and not others, as once, few, many or a class when expanded.

>TRBV7-9|-|-|TRBJ1-1
TGTGCCAGCAGCACGGCGACGGCGAACACTGAAGCTTTCTTT
CASSTATANTEAFF
>TRBV5-5|-|-|TRBJ2-3
TGTGCCAGCAGCTTGGTGGCGTATAGCGGTCGCACAGATACGCAGTATTTT
CASSLVAYSGRTDTQYF
>TRBV2|-|-|TRBJ2-7
TGTGCCAGCAGTGAAAGTCACCCCTACGAGCAGTACTTC
CASSESHPYEQYF
>TRBV19|-|-|TRBJ2-1
TGTGCCAGTAGTATTAGGGGGGCAGCCTCGAGGAATGAGCAGTTCTTC
CASSIRGAASRNEQFF
>TRBV7-3|-|-|TRBJ2-2
TGTGCCAGCAGCTTAAGGTCGCGGGGTGAGGTCACCGGGGAGCTGTTTTTT
CASSLRSRGEVTGELFF
>TRBV7-2|TRBD1|-|TRBJ1-1
TGTGCCAGCAGCCTACGGACAGGGGGGGCAATCAGAGCTTTCTTT
CASSLRTGGAIRAFF
>TRBV30|TRBD2|once|TRBJ2-7
TGTGCCTGGAGTGTCGGGACTAGTCGCTCCTACGAGCAGTACTTC
CAWSVGTSRSYEQYF
>TRBV5-4|-|-|TRBJ1-2
TGTGCCAGCAGCATGGGACGGGGCGGCGGAGGCTACACCTTC
CASSMGRGGGGYTF
>TRBV7-3|TRBD1|-|TRBJ1-1
TGTGCCAGCAGCTTAACGTGGACAGGGGGTGGAGGTGAAGCTTTCTTT
CASSLTWTGGGGEAFF
>TRBV15|TRBD2|-|TRBJ2-5
TGTGCCACCACACTAGCGGGAGACCAAGAGACCCAGTACTTC
CATTLAGDQETQYF
>TRBV9|-|-|TRBJ2-7
TGTGCCAGCAGCCCGGGGTGGCAGTCCTCGGGCGAGCAGTACTTC
CASSPGWQSSGEQYF
>TRBV5-6|TRBD2|few|TRBJ2-5
TGTGCCAGCAGCTTGTACCCCACTAGCGGGCAAGAGACCCAGTACTTC
CASSLYPTSGQETQYF
>TRBV13|-|-|TRBJ1-3
TGTGCCAGCAGCTCAGGAGGGAGCTCTGGAAACACCATATATTTT
CASSSGGSSGNTIYF
>TRBV28|TRBD2|-|TRBJ2-5
TGTGCCAGCAGCTCAATCCGGACTAGCGGGAAAGAGACCCAGTACTTC
CASSSIRTSGKETQYF
>TRBV5-1|-|-|TRBJ1-5
TGCGCCAGCAGCCCCGGGACACTTAGCAATCAGCCCCAGCATTTT
CASSPGTLSNQPQHF
>TRBV28|TRBD1|-|TRBJ2-5
TGTGCCACCTGGACAGGGGAGACCCAGTACTTC
CATWTGETQYF
>TRBV2|-|-|TRBJ2-7
TGTGCCAGCAGTGTTTCAGGGCCCGAGCAGTACTTC
CASSVSGPEQYF
>TRBV29-1|-|-|TRBJ2-3
TGCAGCGTACAGGCGGCGGGGGATACGCAGTATTTT
CSVQAAGDTQYF
>TRBV12-2|-|-|TRBJ2-4
TGTGCAAGTCGCTTAGCGTTTGCGCGGAGCATAGCCAAAAACATTCAGTACTTC
CASRLAFARSIAKNIQYF
>TRBV11-2|-|-|TRBJ2-7
TGTGCCAGCAGCTTAGGTACTTACGAGCAGTACTTC
CASSLGTYEQYF
>TRBV18|-|-|TRBJ2-3
TGTGCCAGCTCACCCCTGGCGGATAACACAGATACGCAGTATTTT
CASSPLADNTDTQYF
>TRBV6-5|TRBD2|few|TRBJ2-5
TGTGCCAGCAGTTACTCCGGGACTAGCGGCCAAGAGACCCAGTACTTC
CASSYSGTSGQETQYF
>TRBV7-2|TRBD2|-|TRBJ2-1
TGTGCCAGCAGCTCCGGACTAGCGATGGGTGAGCAGTTCTTC
CASSSGLAMGEQFF
>TRBV19|-|-|TRBJ1-4
TGTAAATGGAGGGGAGCGGATGAAAAACTGTTTTTT
CKWRGADEKLFF
>TRBV19|TRBD1|-|TRBJ1-5
TGTGCCAGTAGTATTCAGGGGGCGAGGGGAAATCAGCCCCAGCATTTT
CASSIQGARGNQPQHF
>TRBV5-4|TRBD1|-|TRBJ2-1
TGTGCCAGCAGCTTGGTAGGACAGGGGGCCTACAATGAGCAGTTCTTC
CASSLVGQGAYNEQFF
>TRBV19|-|-|TRBJ2-3
TGTGCCAGTAGTATGGCCGATACGCAGTATTTT
CASSMADTQYF
>TRBV4-3|TRBD2|once|TRBJ2-3
TGCGCCAGCAGCCCCGGACTAGCGGGTGAGACAGATACGCAGTATTTT
CASSPGLAGETDTQYF
>TRBV5-1|-|-|TRBJ1-1
TGCGCCAGCAGCTTGGGCTACACTGAAGCTTTCTTT
CASSLGYTEAFF
>TRBV7-9|TRBD2|-|TRBJ2-3
TGTGCCAGCAGCCGGGGGACTAGCGGGCTAATAGATACGCAGTATTTT
CASSRGTSGLIDTQYF
>TRBV18|TRBD1|-|TRBJ2-7
TGTGCCAGCTCACCATTTCAGGGGGCAGATGAGCAGTACTTC
CASSPFQGADEQYF
>TRBV6-6|TRBD1|-|TRBJ1-5
TGTGCCAGCGGGGGGGACAGGGACAATCAGCCCCAGCATTTT
CASGGDRDNQPQHF
>TRBV11-3|TRBD1|-|TRBJ2-1
TGTGCCAGCAGCTTCAGGGACAGTGCCTACAATGAGCAGTTCTTC
CASSFRDSAYNEQFF
>TRBV5-1|TRBD1|-|TRBJ2-2
TGCGCCAGCAGACAGTCGACAGGGAGTGACACCGGGGAGCTGTTTTTT
CASRQSTGSDTGELFF
>TRBV7-3|TRBD2|-|TRBJ2-7
TGTGCCAGCAGCTCGGGACTAGCGGGTCATCAGTACTTC
CASSSGLAGHQYF
>TRBV5-1|-|-|TRBJ2-2
TGCGCCAGCAGCTTGCTATGGACAGTGAACACCGGGGAGCTGTTTTTT
CASSLLWTVNTGELFF
>TRBV11-3|-|few|TRBJ1-5
TGTGCCAGCAGCTTATCCGGACAGCAACAGCCCCAGCATTTT
CASSLSGQQQPQHF
>TRBV18|TRBD1|-|TRBJ1-5
TGTGCCAGCTCACCCAACAGGGGAATGGAACAGCCCCAGCATTTT
CASSPNRGMEQPQHF
>TRBV29-1|-|-|TRBJ2-5
TGCAGCGTTGTGGACACCGGTTCCCAAGAGACCCAGTACTTC
CSVVDTGSQETQYF
>TRBV15|-|-|TRBJ2-3
TGTGCCACCAGCAGGGGTTTTTCCGAGTCAGATACGCAGTATTTT
CATSRGFSESDTQYF
>TRBV4-3|TRBD1|-|TRBJ1-2
TGCGCCAGCAGGCGGACAGGGCCCTATGGCTACACCTTC
CASRRTGPYGYTF
>TRBV7-9|TRBD2|-|TRBJ2-7
TGTGCCAGCAGTACAACCGGGACTAGCGACTACGAGCAGTACTTC
CASSTTGTSDYEQYF
>TRBV6-1|-|-|TRBJ2-2
TGTGCCAGCAGCCAAAGCGGGTCCGGGGAGCTGTTTTTT
CASSQSGSGELFF
>TRBV15|-|-|TRBJ2-7
TGTGCCACCAGCAGAGATCGAGCTGGGGAGCAGTACTTC
CATSRDRAGEQYF
>TRBV28|-|-|TRBJ1-1
TGTGCCAGCAGTACAATAGGGTCGGGGGACACTGAAGCTTTCTTT
CASSTIGSGDTEAFF
>TRBV27|TRBD1|-|TRBJ2-3
TGTGCCAGCAGTTTAGGGACAGGGTTCGGCACAGATACGCAGTATTTT
CASSLGTGFGTDTQYF
>TRBV30|-|-|TRBJ2-2
TGTGCCTGGTCGCGCCGGGACGCCAACACCGGGGAGCTGTTTTTT
CAWSRRDANTGELFF
>TRBV5-4|-|-|TRBJ2-2
TGTGCCAGCAGCTTGCCGACAGGTGGGACCGGGGAGCTGTTTTTT
CASSLPTGGTGELFF
>TRBV7-9|-|few|TRBJ1-2
TGTGCCAGCAGCTTAGTGGGTGGCTATGGCTACACCTTC
CASSLVGGYGYTF
>TRBV27|TRBD2|-|TRBJ2-1
TGTGCCAGCAGTTTATCTTCAGCGGGAGGGGTGAATGAGCAGTTCTTC
CASSLSSAGGVNEQFF
>TRBV28|-|-|TRBJ1-1
TGTGCCAGCAGTCCCGTGGACAGAGACGCCACTGAAGCTTTCTTT
CASSPVDRDATEAFF
>TRBV19|-|-|TRBJ1-1
TGTGCCAGTAGTATTCTCAAGGGGAGAGGAACTGAAGCTTTCTTT
CASSILKGRGTEAFF
>TRBV5-1|TRBD1|-|TRBJ2-1
TGCGCCAGCAGCTTGGAGGCAGGGGGCAGTGAGCAGTTCTTC
CASSLEAGGSEQFF
>TRBV7-9|-|-|TRBJ1-2
TGTGCCAGCAGCCAGTCGTACAGCTATGGCTACACCTTC
CASSQSYSYGYTF
>TRBV2|TRBD1|-|TRBJ2-7
TGTGCCAGCAGACGACACGACAGGGGCGAGCAGTACTTC
CASRRHDRGEQYF
>TRBV11-2|-|-|TRBJ2-1
TGTGCCAGCAGACTGGGAAGGGACGAGCAGTTCTTC
CASRLGRDEQFF
>TRBV30|TRBD2|-|TRBJ2-2
TGTGCCTGGAGTGTCAGCGGGAGTGACACCGGGGAGCTGTTTTTT
CAWSVSGSDTGELFF
>TRBV12-2|-|few|TRBJ2-1
TGTGCAAGTCGCTCGCCCCCCAAGACTAGCGGTATATACAATGAGCAGTTCTTC
CASRSPPKTSGIYNEQFF